This TCR beta chain was captured in a study of blood T cell repertoires in COVID-19. Overall study context: T cells, B-cell-depleted T cells, or PBMCs provided the cDNA or gDNA that served as material.

This clone was counted once. Under the authors' procedure: The assay estimated nucleated cells by amplifying reference gene primers. The data were produced by immunoSEQ multiplex PCR, yet TCRdb's version contains in-frame clones alone and is incomplete. V and J calls and clone size come straight from that table; D and trimming were deduced from the DNA. Counted here are approximately 200,000 clones, roughly 81% occurring once; the ten biggest clones make up 2.9%. The V end was cut by 0 bases, the J end by 5 bases, with 10 bases between. CDR3 length equals 15 residues. CDR1 and CDR2 (germline): MNHEY, SVGAGI.

The receptor comes from a man aged 50 to 59 who had recovered from COVID-19. The specimen sequenced was peripheral blood. The V call is TRBV6-5, the J call TRBJ1-4, with D perhaps TRBD1 (6 bases). The CDR3 nucleotides are TGTGCCAGCAGTTACTCGGGGGCGAGGAATGAAAAACTGTTTTTT. Protein sequence: CASSYSGARNEKLFF.